The 3 T cell receptor beta chains below were found in one sample sequenced in a study of T cells in Graves' hyperthyroidism and ophthalmopathy. TCR beta CDR3 region amplification was performed from RNA transcripts. The HTBI set primed first-round TCR CDR3 RT-PCR. TCRdb reprocessed the multiplex PCR reads with MiXCR, giving one entry per CDR3 protein. This table has around 690,000 distinct CDR3 sequences, roughly 17% appearing once. The sequencing input was blood. Source of these receptors: a man aged 50-59 years with Graves' hyperthyroidism.

Comments on this clonotype: A much larger clone differs by one base, so this may be a read error. Because it lacks the conserved phenylalanine or tryptophan at the end, this CDR3 is likely a read error. The chain has TRBV12-3 or TRBV12-4 and TRBJ2-1, with 12 bases lining up with TRBD2. With V trimmed by 4 bases and J by 9 bases, 10 bases remained unmatched. This CDR3 comprises 16 residues. The CDR3 is CASSSRLAGESIEQFS. Written as DNA, the CDR3 is TGTGCCAGCAGTTCCAGACTAGCGGGAGAAAGTATTGAGCAGTTCTCC.

This clonotype was detected many times. This rearrangement joins TRBV27 to TRBJ2-7; 7 positions agree with TRBD1. The CDR3 length is 14 residues. The germline V gene encodes CDR1 MNHEY and CDR2 SMNVEV (reference sequence). The J segment lost 2 bases and the V segment lost 5 bases, leaving 6 bases of the junction unmatched. The CDR3 region is CASSPTGQPYEQYF. CDR3 DNA: TGTGCCAGCAGTCCGACAGGGCAGCCCTACGAGCAGTACTTC.

This clonotype was counted at least ten times. J is TRBJ2-2 and V is TRBV10-3; TRBD2 matches 8 bases. CDR1 and CDR2 (germline): ENHRY, SYGVKD. J lost 0 bases, V lost 4 bases, and 4 bases had no gene match. The CDR3 extends over 16 amino acids. The chain's CDR3 is CAISVRLATNTGELFF. DNA of the CDR3: TGTGCCATCAGTGTTCGACTAGCGACGAACACCGGGGAGCTGTTTTTT.